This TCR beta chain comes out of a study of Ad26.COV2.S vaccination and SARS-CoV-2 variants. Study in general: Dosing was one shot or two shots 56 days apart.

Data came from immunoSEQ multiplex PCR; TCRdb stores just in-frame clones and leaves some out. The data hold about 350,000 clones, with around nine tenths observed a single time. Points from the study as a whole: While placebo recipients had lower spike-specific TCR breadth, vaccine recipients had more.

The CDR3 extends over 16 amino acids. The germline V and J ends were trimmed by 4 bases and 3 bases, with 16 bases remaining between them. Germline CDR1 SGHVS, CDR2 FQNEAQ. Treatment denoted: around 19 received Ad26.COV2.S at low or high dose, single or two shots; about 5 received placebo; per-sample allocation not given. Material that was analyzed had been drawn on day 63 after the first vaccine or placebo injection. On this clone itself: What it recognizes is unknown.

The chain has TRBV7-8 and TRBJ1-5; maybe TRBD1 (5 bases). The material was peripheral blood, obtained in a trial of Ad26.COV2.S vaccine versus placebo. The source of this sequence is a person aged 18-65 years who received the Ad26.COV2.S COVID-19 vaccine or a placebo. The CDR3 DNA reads TGTGCCAGCAGCTCCCAGACAGTGTGGGTCAATCAGCCCCAGCATTTT. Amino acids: CASSSQTVWVNQPQHF.